A single sample is the source of the 11 T cell receptor beta chains below, sequenced in a study of response to subunit inactivated influenza vaccine. TCRdb fed the RT-PCR reads into MiXCR, producing one record per CDR3 protein. The sample holds 860,000 or so distinct CDR3 sequences, around 21% seen once. The starting material was PBMCs from blood, obtained about 5 days after vaccination. All receptors come from a man aged 45-60 years who received an inactivated influenza vaccine.

V and J are TRBV20-1 and TRBJ2-1, with a possible D match to TRBD2 (6 bases). The CDR3 has 12 amino acids. CDR1 and CDR2 (germline): DFQATT, SNEGSKA (reference sequence). The V and J ends lost 3 bases and 6 bases respectively, with 9 bases between them. CDR3 coding DNA: TGCAGTGCTAGGGACTATACCAATGAGCAGTTCTTC. As protein: CSARDYTNEQFF.

The chain recombines TRBV3-1 with TRBJ1-2, with TRBD1 matching 11 bases. The CDR3 runs to 15 residues. The germline gives CDR1 LGHDT, CDR2 YNNKEL (reference sequence). The V and J ends lost 6 bases and 8 bases, in that order; junction bases with no gene match: 11. The CDR3 protein is CASRGTGGSSGGYTF. CDR3 coding DNA: TGTGCCAGCAGAGGGACAGGGGGATCCTCTGGAGGCTACACCTTC.

Ten or more counts support this clonotype. CDR3 in amino acids: CASSPQEVTGEQYF. DNA of the CDR3: TGTGCCAGCTCACCACAGGAGGTGACAGGCGAGCAGTACTTC. V usage is TRBV18 and J usage is TRBJ2-7; possibly TRBD1 for D (6 bases). Germline V gene sequence: CDR1 KGHSH, CDR2 LQKENI. Trimming stripped 1 base from V and 6 bases from J, with 13 bases between. This CDR3 has 14 residues.

This chain links TRBV5-1 with TRBJ2-3; TRBD1 agrees at 11 bases. The CDR3 is made up of 16 amino acids. Germline CDR1 and CDR2: SGHRS and YFSETQ. V was pared by 4 bases and J by 6 bases, with 10 bases of the junction left unmatched. CDR3: CASSGGQGAMGDTQYF. The CDR3 region has the DNA TGCGCCAGCAGCGGAGGACAGGGGGCAATGGGGGATACGCAGTATTTT.

The J gene is TRBJ2-3, the V gene TRBV5-1, with no clear D. Trimming cost V 0 bases and J 0 bases, with 8 bases left between them. This CDR3 comprises 15 residues. Germline loops: CDR1 SGHRS, CDR2 YFSETQ. The DNA of the CDR3 is TGCGCCAGCAGCTTGGAACCACTTAGCACAGATACGCAGTATTTT. Residues: CASSLEPLSTDTQYF.

The chain links TRBV29-1 to TRBJ2-7, with a possible D match to TRBD1 (7 bases). The V end lost 0 bases, the J end lost 7 bases, and 19 bases lay between the germline ends. The CDR3 contains 15 residues. The V gene's germline CDR1 is SQVTM and CDR2 ANQGSEA. The CDR3 region is CSVEDWAGGQVEQYF. Written as DNA, the CDR3 is TGCAGCGTTGAAGATTGGGCAGGGGGGCAGGTGGAGCAGTACTTC.

The chain recombines TRBV7-2 with TRBJ2-7; TRBD1 aligns across 8 bases. Germline trimming cut 5 bases from V and 3 bases from J; bases unmatched to any gene: 15. The CDR3 runs 17 residues. CDR1 and CDR2 from the germline V gene are SGHTA and FQGNSA. DNA of the CDR3: TGTGCCAGCAGCATCGACAGGGGTCTCCAAATCGACTACGAGCAGTACTTC. Translation gives CASSIDRGLQIDYEQYF.

The sample holds many counts of this clonotype. The chain has TRBV6-5 and TRBJ2-3; the match to TRBD2 covers 11 bases. This CDR3 contains 17 residues. CDR1 and CDR2 (germline): MNHEY, SVGAGI. Trimming cost V 0 bases and J 2 bases; bases outside gene matches: 4. CDR3 amino acids: CASSYSSGGAHTDTQYF. The CDR3 DNA follows: TGTGCCAGCAGTTACTCTAGCGGGGGGGCCCACACAGATACGCAGTATTTT.

Regarding this clonotype: The junction and the germline gene differ at one end; a read error may be behind it. This chain uses TRBV3-1 with TRBJ2-5; the match to TRBD2 covers 14 bases. This CDR3 contains 18 residues. Per the germline V gene, CDR1 is LGHDT and CDR2 is YNNKEL (reference sequence). The CDR3 reads CACSSGTSGGPMGETQYF. CDR3 DNA sequence: TGTGCCTGCAGTTCAGGGACTAGCGGGGGACCAATGGGGGAGACCCAGTACTTC.

The CDR3 region is CASSPEPGQGIDGHF. In nucleotides, the CDR3 is TGCGCCAGCAGCCCTGAACCGGGACAGGGGATCGACGGGCATTTT. The rearrangement uses TRBV5-1 and TRBJ1-5, with TRBD1 matching over 10 bases. Germline CDR1 reads SGHRS; CDR2 reads YFSETQ. The CDR3 consists of 15 residues. Trimming took 4 bases from V and 15 from J; bases not matched to a gene: 16.

A few counts support this clonotype. This rearrangement joins TRBV7-2 to TRBJ2-1; D unclear. The CDR3 runs to 14 residues. V was pared by 5 bases and J by 9 bases, with 17 bases between. CDR1 is SGHTA, CDR2 FQGNSA, per germline. CDR3 sequence reads: CASSPFSWGGEQFF. CDR3 nucleotides: TGTGCCAGCAGCCCATTCAGCTGGGGTGGTGAGCAGTTCTTC.